This TCR beta chain was obtained from a study of blood T cell repertoires in COVID-19. As for the study in general: PBMCs, B-cell-depleted T cells, or T cells provided the cDNA or gDNA that made up the material.

Authors' data handling: Scientists estimated how many nucleated cells there were by amplifying reference gene primers. Clones were sequenced by immunoSEQ multiplex PCR, and TCRdb holds only the in-frame ones, with some missing. V and J calls and clone size are as listed in that table; D and trimming were resolved from the DNA. The data contain 65,000 to 75,000 clones, approximately 92% of them singletons. Germline CDR1 MGHRA, CDR2 YSYEKL. The CDR3 contains 18 residues. The J segment lost 7 bases and the V segment lost 0 bases, leaving 15 bases of the junction unmatched. The V gene is TRBV4-1, the J gene TRBJ2-5, with 9 bases aligning to TRBD2. The specimen was peripheral blood. This clonotype originated in a human donor with active COVID-19. The donor label of this sample is uncertain. CDR3 sequence reads: CASSQDWAAGGPKSTQYF. DNA of the CDR3: TGCGCCAGCAGCCAAGATTGGGCGGCGGGGGGGCCCAAGTCGACCCAGTACTTC.